The 2 T cell receptor beta chains listed next were all sequenced from one sample in a study of T cells after yellow fever vaccination. TCRdb used MiXCR to reprocess the 5' RACE reads, holding one entry per CDR3 protein. Of more than 300,000 distinct CDR3 sequences listed, around a tenth are singletons. The specimen comprised CD4+ T cells sorted from PBMCs, sampled 45 days after the yellow fever booster vaccination. All receptors come from a man aged 18 to 30 who received the YFV17D yellow fever vaccine.

This chain links TRBV10-2 with TRBJ2-7; TRBD2 matches 8 bases. This CDR3 contains 14 residues. The V gene end was trimmed by 6 bases and the J gene end by 2 bases; junction bases not matched to a gene: 6. CDR1 and CDR2 (germline): WSHSY, SAAADI. The CDR3 bases are TGCGCCAGCAGGGCGGGGGGATTGACCTACGAGCAGTACTTC. As protein: CASRAGGLTYEQYF.

This clonotype was detected a few times. V is TRBV10-3 and J is TRBJ2-2; no reliable D call. The CDR3 is made up of 13 amino acids. Between the trimmed V and J ends, which lost 0 bases and 6 bases, there was a span of 5 bases. Per germline, CDR1 ENHRY and CDR2 SYGVKD. The CDR3 sequence is CAISESVPGELFF. The CDR3 DNA is TGTGCCATCAGTGAGTCCGTTCCCGGGGAGCTGTTTTTT.